These 6 T cell receptor beta chains were sequenced from one sample in a study of cytomegalovirus exposure and HLA in healthy donors (dated by TCRdb to about 2017). Library preparation employed the immunoSEQ multiplex PCR assay. The multiplex PCR relied on a mix of 60 forward primers for TCR Vbeta segments and 13 reverse primers for TCR Jbeta segments. TCRdb re-hosts the immuneACCESS table, in-frame sequences only. Its copies lack some clones; in the studies checked, an unresolved V gene accounts for under half of them, and the cause for the rest is not known. This sample has 130,000 to 150,000 clones in its table, and about 74% of those were observed once. The ten largest account for around 4% of the sample. The specimen sequenced was PBMCs. The receptors originated from a man between 18 and 29 years old in good health and CMV-seropositive.

This clone was observed a few times. The J gene is TRBJ1-1, the V gene TRBV5-4; D uncertain. The length of the CDR3 is 14 residues. Germline-derived CDR1 and CDR2 are SGHNT and YYREEE (reference sequence). Trimming stripped 0 bases from V and 5 bases from J, with 11 bases between. The CDR3 DNA is TGTGCCAGCAGCTTGGGCCACCGAGGGACTGAAGCTTTCTTT. It translates to CASSLGHRGTEAFF. Complete variable domain (other parts from reference TRBV5-4 and TRBJ1-1): ETGVTQSPTHLIKTRGQQVTLRCSSQSGHNTVSWYQQALGQGPQFIFQYYREEENGRGNFPPRFSGLQFPNYSSELNVNALELDDSALYLCASSLGHRGTEAFFGQGTRLTVV.

The V and J genes are TRBV7-9 and TRBJ2-5; TRBD1 aligns across 7 bases. CDR1 and CDR2 from the germline V gene are SEHNR and FQNEAQ (reference sequence). The J segment lost 2 bases and the V segment lost 2 bases, leaving 11 bases of the junction unmatched. The CDR3 runs to 17 residues. Here the CDR3 DNA reads TGTGCCAGCAGCTTACCCTTCGGACAGGTCAGACAAGAGACCCAGTACTTC. Translation: CASSLPFGQVRQETQYF.

CDR3 sequence reads: CASSLRTGTELHMNTEAFF. The CDR3 DNA is TGTGCCAGCAGCTTACGGACGGGGACAGAGCTTCACATGAACACTGAAGCTTTCTTT. This rearrangement joins TRBV7-2 to TRBJ1-1; 7 nucleotides match TRBD1. Germline lookup yields CDR1 SGHTA and CDR2 FQGNSA. V shed 2 bases and J 0 bases; nucleotides not matched to a gene: 15. This CDR3 contains 19 residues.

V gene TRBV4-3 combines with J gene TRBJ2-7; 11 nucleotides line up with TRBD1. CDR3 length equals 14 residues. Trimming at V came to 5 bases and at J to 4 bases, leaving 4 bases not matched to a gene. From germline, CDR1 is LGHNA and CDR2 YSLEER. CDR3 sequence (DNA): TGCGCCAGCAGCGAGGACAGGGGGCGATACGAGCAGTACTTC. Residues: CASSEDRGRYEQYF.

The V call is TRBV28, the J call TRBJ1-2, with 7 bases aligning to TRBD1. Germline V lookup: CDR1 MDHEN, CDR2 SYDVKM. V shed 10 bases and J 7 bases; nucleotides not matched to a gene: 6. The CDR3 contains 11 residues. This chain's CDR3 is CAIQGVFGYTF. DNA for the CDR3: TGTGCCATCCAGGGGGTCTTTGGCTACACCTTC.

The J gene is TRBJ1-1, the V gene TRBV4-3; D is uncertain. V lost 4 bases, J lost 2 bases, and 8 bases lay in between. CDR1 and CDR2 from the germline V gene are LGHNA and YSLEER. The CDR3 has 13 residues. CDR3 DNA sequence: TGCGCCAGCAGCCGAAAGACTAACACTGAAGCTTTCTTT. Translation: CASSRKTNTEAFF.